This T cell receptor (beta chain) is drawn from a study of shared clonotypes between healthy human individuals (dated by TCRdb to 2020 to 2022). About the full investigation: Three men and a couple of women, aged 18 to 49 years, made up the cohort. The study deeply sequenced blood TCR repertoires of several healthy adults to estimate repertoire size and the extent of clonotype sharing between individuals. For each donor, CD4 naive and CD4 memory were each run on three plates, CD8 naive on two plates, and CD8 memory on one plate. To increase sequencing depth and limit assay-specific biases, different laboratories used diverse techniques to prepare libraries and sequence TCR repertoires. Leukapheresis yielded between about 0.9 and 9.5 billion PBMCs per donor.

TCR CDR3 regions were amplified from genomic DNA by multiplex PCR using the deep immunoSEQ assay. Extracted genomic DNA from each cell subset was spread evenly across all wells of several immunoSEQ 96-well plates, with each plate serving as a replicate. For sorted subsets, each replicate PCR was loaded with approximately 200 ng genomic DNA, equivalent to 25,000 to 30,000 T cell genomes. The purified libraries were quantified using a Qubit 3.0 fluorometer, sized with a Bioanalyzer 2100, and then quantified again using the KAPA Library Quantification kit. Every immunoSEQ 96-well plate was sequenced on a dedicated single-read 150-cycle Illumina NextSeq 550 flow cell. On the authors' methods: The immunoSEQ output contained only junctional sequences without quality scores, so filtering could not match that applied to full-length reads. To assign V/J genes and CDR3, sequences were annotated against IMGT germline references using PyIR, a Python wrapper for IgBLAST v1.9. Reads with weak V/J assignments (E-value above 1e-6), missing CDR3, stop codons, out-of-frame junctions, or ambiguous translated residues were removed. V3J clonotypes were defined by identical inferred V gene, J gene, and CDR3 amino acid sequence. Percentage overlap between repertoires was calculated by dividing the number of shared unique clonotypes by the size of the smaller repertoire. Three approaches were used to assess repertoire richness: RTK rarefaction, the Chao1 estimator, and Recon v2.1 estimates of unobserved clonotypes. Generation probabilities were computed with OLGA for all TCRbeta clonotypes obtained by the gDNA method from several donors. TCRdb obtained this table from immuneACCESS and retained in-frame rearrangements with V and J assigned. These tables miss some clones; where compared with another copy, unresolved V genes account for less than half of the shortfall, and the remainder is unexplained. That table furnishes V, J and clone size, whereas the DNA furnished D and trimming. Recorded for this sample are roughly 2.5 million clones; around 94% of them occurred a single time. Under 0.15% of the sample is held by the ten biggest clonotypes.

Here V drops 1 base and J drops 1 base, and the junction holds 7 bases not matched to any gene. Spanning cysteine to phenylalanine, the CDR3 consists of 17 amino acids. CDR3 DNA is the only sequence kept; it has 51 bases, read in frame from the first base. Taken from the germline V gene, the CDR1 and CDR2 loops are MGHRA and YSYEKL. Broad study findings and their caveats: Naive subsets generally had larger estimated clonotype richness than memory subsets did. Pairwise subsampling indicated that sequencing depth was expected to affect the degree of clonotype sharing among donors. Compared with non-shared clonotypes, the clonotypes found in all four sorted-subset donors had higher generation probabilities. The small number of donors limited the genetic and exposure-history diversity represented. Across a handful of donors, about 5.2% of naive CD4, 3.5% of naive CD8, about 2.3% of memory CD4, and over 0.35% of memory CD8 clonotypes were shared. Incomplete sequencing was indicated by rarefaction of sorted-subset datasets, despite the large sequencing depth. Only blood was sampled, and tissue TCR repertoires likely differ from those in blood.

Donors were healthy HIV-negative adults with no recently reported acute infections or vaccinations. Only Caucasian adults living in Nashville, Tennessee, USA were represented among the donors. Magnetic negative selection was used to enrich CD4+ T cells, after which naive cells were positively selected on CD45RA and the negative fraction became the memory subset. Blood was obtained by leukapheresis, after which PBMCs were separated by Ficoll-Histopaque density gradient centrifugation and cryopreserved in liquid nitrogen vapor phase. Analytical flow cytometry was used to check the purity and quantity of each magnetically sorted T cell population. Genomic DNA was isolated from every sorted fraction and measured by UV absorbance on a Nanodrop 2000c. About this clone itself: The antigen this receptor binds is unknown. No quality values exist for individual bases; no much larger clone is one base distant.

The chain is encoded by TRBV4-1 joined to TRBJ2-7, with TRBD1 matching 10 junction bases. The sequence was collected from a man aged 18 to 29 in good health. The material sequenced was naive CD4+ T cells sorted from blood. Sample cell subset or site, as interpreted from the label and publication: CD45RA+ positively selected. CDR3 reads: CASSQGTGTGVSYEQYF. Read as DNA, the sequence is TGCGCCAGCAGCCAAGGTACCGGGACAGGGGTATCCTACGAGCAGTACTTC.